What follows are 28 T cell receptor beta chains derived from one specimen sequenced in a study of shared clonotypes between healthy human individuals. Clones were read by immunoSEQ multiplex PCR, and TCRdb kept only the in-frame ones, dropping some. The sample lists around 1,100,000 clones; roughly 77% were seen once. The source material was memory CD4+ T cells from PBMCs. Subset denoted: CD45RA-negative fraction. These TCRs come from a man younger than 30 in good health. Some clones in this sample may be carry-over from other donors' samples.

The chain joins TRBV25-1 to TRBJ1-5; possibly TRBD1 for D (6 bases). This CDR3 region has 13 residues. The V end lost 6 bases, the J end lost 3 bases, and 9 bases lay between the germline ends. Germline V gene data show CDR1 as MGHDK and CDR2 as SYGVNS. For the CDR3, the DNA is TGTGCCAGCAGCCGGGACATCAATCAGCCCCAGCATTTT. Translating it yields CASSRDINQPQHF. The full variable domain, with the rest looked up from reference TRBV25-1 and TRBJ1-5, is EADIYQTPRYLVIGTGKKITLECSQTMGHDKMYWYQQDPGMELHLIHYSYGVNSTEKGDLSSESTVSRIRTEHFPLTLESARPSHTSQYLCASSRDINQPQHFGDGTRLSIL.

The chain employs TRBV5-4 and TRBJ2-3, with D possibly TRBD2 on 5 matching bases. The length of the CDR3 is 16 residues. CDR1 is SGHNT, CDR2 YYREEE, per germline (reference sequence). V lost 2 bases to trimming and J lost 0 bases, with 13 bases between them. CDR3 sequence reads: CASSLGRVSSTDTQYF. The CDR3 region has the DNA TGTGCCAGCAGCTTAGGGCGGGTTTCTAGCACAGATACGCAGTATTTT.

This clone showed up just once. J is TRBJ2-7 and V is TRBV18; D perhaps matches TRBD2 (5 bases). The CDR3 is 15 amino acids. The V gene's germline CDR1 is KGHSH and CDR2 LQKENI. Trimming pared 3 bases from V and 2 bases from J, leaving 14 bases between. CDR3 region: CASSPSGNTAYEQYF. CDR3 in DNA: TGTGCCAGCTCACCGTCCGGGAACACGGCCTACGAGCAGTACTTC.

This clone was picked up a small number of times. One end of the junction is discordant with germline, which a read error may explain. The chain uses TRBV5-1 and TRBJ1-1; the D is unclear. The CDR3 is 14 residues long. Germline CDR1 SGHRS, CDR2 YFSETQ. The CDR3 is CASSWNAVNAEAFF. The CDR3 region has the DNA TGCGCCAGCAGCTGGAATGCGGTGAACGCTGAAGCTTTCTTT.

The V call is TRBV6-5, the J call TRBJ2-7; 8 nucleotides line up with TRBD2. CDR3 length: 14 residues. The germline CDR1 and CDR2 sequences are MNHEY and SVGAGI. Trimming removed 0 bases from V and 6 bases from J; junction bases left unmatched: 4. The CDR3 is CASSYSDGGVEQYF. The DNA for the CDR3 is TGTGCCAGCAGTTACTCAGACGGGGGGGTCGAGCAGTACTTC.

The V call is TRBV5-1, the J call TRBJ1-5; 7 nucleotides align to TRBD1. The CDR3 consists of 14 residues. The ends lost 4 bases at V and 3 bases at J; junction bases unmatched: 4. Per germline, CDR1 SGHRS and CDR2 YFSETQ. The CDR3 sequence: CASSPQGVNQPQHF. The CDR3 DNA is TGCGCCAGCAGCCCTCAGGGGGTCAATCAGCCCCAGCATTTT.

The V call is TRBV30, the J call TRBJ1-2, with D uncertain. Trimming cost V 4 bases and J 6 bases, with 18 bases left between them. This CDR3 has 14 amino acids. Germline loops: CDR1 GTSNPN, CDR2 SVGIG (reference sequence). The CDR3 reads CAWNPAGFVDGYTF. CDR3 DNA sequence: TGTGCCTGGAACCCCGCGGGGTTTGTGGATGGCTACACCTTC.

The chain uses TRBV6-1 and TRBJ1-1; possible D gene TRBD1, 6 bases. Germline V CDR1 and CDR2: MNHNS, SASEGT. The germline V and J ends were trimmed by 6 bases and 5 bases, with 7 bases remaining between them. CDR3 length equals 11 residues. The CDR3 region has the DNA TGTGCCAGCAGCCAGGGGACTGAAGCTTTCTTT. It yields the protein CASSQGTEAFF.

The chain combines TRBV14 with TRBJ1-1; TRBD1 agrees at 10 bases. V lost 3 bases to trimming and J lost 5 bases; unmatched junction nucleotides: 6. There are 15 residues in the CDR3. The germline V gene has CDR1 SGHDN and CDR2 FVKESK. In DNA form, the CDR3 reads TGTGCCAGCAGCCATAGACCGGGACAGGGGACTGAAGCTTTCTTT. Translation gives CASSHRPGQGTEAFF. The variable domain in full, completed from reference TRBV14 and TRBJ1-1, reads EAGVTQFPSHSVIEKGQTVTLRCDPISGHDNLYWYRRVMGKEIKFLLHFVKESKQDESGMPNNRFLAERTGGTYSTLKVQPAELEDSGVYFCASSHRPGQGTEAFFGQGTRLTVV.

The genes are TRBV5-1 and TRBJ2-2; 9 nucleotides match TRBD1. Unmatched junction bases numbered 6, after V lost 0 bases and J lost 3 bases. The CDR3 has 17 residues. Looked up from germline, CDR1 is SGHRS and CDR2 is YFSETQ. The CDR3, as DNA: TGCGCCAGCAGCTTGGGCCCGGGACAGGGATACACCGGGGAGCTGTTTTTT. This encodes CASSLGPGQGYTGELFF.

As regards this clone: The sample carries other DNA sequences with the same CDR3. The chain employs TRBV5-1 and TRBJ2-1; 7 bases line up with TRBD2. Germline CDR1 SGHRS, CDR2 YFSETQ. V shed 0 bases and J 7 bases; nucleotides not matched to a gene: 7. The length of the CDR3 is 15 residues. The CDR3 region is CASSLAGGTGNEQFF. The CDR3 DNA reads as TGCGCCAGCAGCTTGGCGGGAGGTACGGGGAATGAGCAGTTCTTC.

A remark on this clone: Other DNA sequences in this specimen translate into the identical CDR3. The rearrangement uses TRBV5-4 and TRBJ2-3; 13 positions agree with TRBD2. The germline gives CDR1 SGHNT, CDR2 YYREEE (reference sequence). The J segment lost 3 bases and the V segment lost 4 bases, leaving 5 bases of the junction unmatched. The CDR3 covers 16 residues. CDR3 protein: CASSRGLAGVTDTQYF. The CDR3 region has the DNA TGTGCCAGCAGCAGAGGACTAGCGGGAGTTACAGATACGCAGTATTTT.

The rearrangement joins TRBV27 to TRBJ2-7; 9 nucleotides align to TRBD2. This CDR3 is built from 15 residues. The trim removed 5 bases at V and 3 bases at J, leaving 8 bases unmatched. Germline V gene lookup returns CDR1 MNHEY and CDR2 SMNVEV (reference sequence). The CDR3 DNA reads as TGTGCCAGCAGTCCCCGACTAGCGGCCTTCTACGAGCAGTACTTC. Protein: CASSPRLAAFYEQYF.

The chain joins TRBV28 to TRBJ2-4; TRBD1 matches at 10 bases. Germline CDR1 reads MDHEN; CDR2 reads SYDVKM. The CDR3 consists of 14 residues. The ends lost 6 bases at V and 8 bases at J; junction bases unmatched: 7. CDR3 protein: CASSRKGTGDIQYF. The CDR3 nucleotides read TGTGCCAGCAGCCGAAAAGGGACAGGGGACATTCAGTACTTC. Supplemented by reference TRBV28 and TRBJ2-4, the full variable domain reads DVKVTQSSRYLVKRTGEKVFLECVQDMDHENMFWYRQDPGLGLRLIYFSYDVKMKEKGDIPEGYSVSREKKERFSLILESASTNQTSMYLCASSRKGTGDIQYFGAGTRLSVL.

This clone came up once. The chain couples TRBV7-9 to TRBJ1-4; a weak D match, TRBD1 (5 bases). CDR1 and CDR2 (germline): SEHNR, FQNEAQ (reference sequence). The CDR3 spans 19 residues. The V end was cut by 2 bases, the J end by 2 bases, with 21 bases between. CDR3 nucleotides: TGTGCCAGCAGCTTATCGGTTGGGCAGGGAGATGGGACTAATGAAAAACTGTTTTTT. Its protein is CASSLSVGQGDGTNEKLFF. Full variable domain (rest looked up from reference TRBV7-9 and TRBJ1-4): DTGVSQNPRHKITKRGQNVTFRCDPISEHNRLYWYRQTLGQGPEFLTYFQNEAQLEKSRLLSDRFSAERPKGSFSTLEIQRTEQGDSAMYLCASSLSVGQGDGTNEKLFFGSGTQLSVL.

The chain carries TRBV5-1 and TRBJ2-7; D is uncertain. There are 15 residues in the CDR3. V dropped 0 bases and J dropped 6 bases, with 16 bases sitting between them. Germline V gene sequence: CDR1 SGHRS, CDR2 YFSETQ. The CDR3 loop is CASSLVLVSGSEQYF. DNA of the CDR3: TGCGCCAGCAGCTTGGTCCTAGTGTCAGGCTCCGAGCAGTACTTC.

The chain recombines TRBV4-1 with TRBJ1-5, with 10 bases fitting TRBD1. Germline V lookup: CDR1 MGHRA, CDR2 YSYEKL. V was clipped by 3 bases and J by 0 bases; unmatched bases: 8. The CDR3 covers 18 residues. The CDR3: CASSHPGQGWNSNQPQHF. CDR3 DNA: TGCGCCAGCAGCCACCCGGGACAGGGGTGGAATAGCAATCAGCCCCAGCATTTT.

The chain joins TRBV15 to TRBJ2-3; TRBD2 is a possible D gene (5 bases). In germline, CDR1 is LNHNV, CDR2 YYDKDF (reference sequence). Trimming stripped 3 bases from V and 6 bases from J, with 7 bases between. CDR3 size: 12 residues. The CDR3 nucleotides read TGTGCCACCAGCAGGACTAAGGATACGCAGTATTTT. This gives the protein CATSRTKDTQYF.

In regard to this clone: Other nucleotide sequences from this sample produce the same CDR3. The J gene is TRBJ2-7, the V gene TRBV6-5, with 7 bases fitting TRBD1. The CDR3 consists of 12 residues. Germline V gene lookup returns CDR1 MNHEY and CDR2 SVGAGI. V was clipped by 6 bases and J by 1 base; unmatched bases: 0. The CDR3 reads CASRQGSYEQYF. The CDR3 DNA sequence: TGTGCCAGCAGACAGGGGTCCTACGAGCAGTACTTC.

This clone was seen just once. The chain employs TRBV19 and TRBJ2-1, with unresolved D. V lost 4 bases to trimming and J lost 8 bases, with 18 bases between them. In germline, CDR1 is LNHDA, CDR2 SQIVND (reference sequence). The CDR3 consists of 15 residues. CDR3 protein: CASSTFTGRADEQFF. DNA of the CDR3: TGTGCCAGTAGTACTTTCACTGGCCGGGCGGATGAGCAGTTCTTC. Supplemented by reference TRBV19 and TRBJ2-1, the full variable domain reads DGGITQSPKYLFRKEGQNVTLSCEQNLNHDAMYWYRQDPGQGLRLIYYSQIVNDFQKGDIAEGYSVSREKKESFPLTVTSAQKNPTAFYLCASSTFTGRADEQFFGPGTRLTVL.

The chain combines TRBV7-2 with TRBJ2-2; D remains ambiguous. Between the trimmed V and J ends, which lost 5 bases and 10 bases, there was a span of 17 bases. Germline CDR1 reads SGHTA; CDR2 reads FQGNSA. CDR3 length: 14 amino acids. CDR3: CASSPPGRFVELFF. The CDR3 region has the DNA TGTGCCAGCAGCCCCCCCGGGCGTTTCGTGGAGCTGTTTTTT.

This clone was detected only a few times. The chain uses TRBV6-5 and TRBJ1-3; TRBD1 might be the D (6 bases). V lost 5 bases to trimming and J lost 2 bases, with 10 bases between them. The CDR3 consists of 14 residues. Per the germline V gene, CDR1 is MNHEY and CDR2 is SVGAGI. CDR3 amino acids: CASSPGQPGNTIYF. The CDR3 coding sequence is TGTGCCAGCAGTCCTGGACAGCCTGGAAACACCATATATTTT.

The chain has TRBV5-6 and TRBJ2-1; the match to TRBD2 covers 10 bases. The CDR3 runs to 14 residues. With 6 bases clipped from V and 8 bases from J, the junction kept 8 bases outside the gene matches. Germline assignment: CDR1 SGHDT and CDR2 YYEEEE. CDR3 residues: CASMAASGRDEQFF. Here the CDR3 DNA reads TGTGCCAGCATGGCGGCTAGCGGGAGAGATGAGCAGTTCTTC.

V usage is TRBV4-3 and J usage is TRBJ2-5, with 7 bases that match TRBD2. TRBJ2-7 explains the end of the DNA better; the J call may be wrong. The CDR3 extends over 14 amino acids. Germline-derived CDR1 and CDR2 are LGHNA and YSLEER. Written as DNA, the CDR3 is TGCGCCAGCAGCCGAGGGAGCGGGGCCTACGAGCAGTACTTC. This codes for CASSRGSGAYEQYF.

This chain links TRBV5-1 with TRBJ2-1, with 13 bases fitting TRBD2. Germline loops: CDR1 SGHRS, CDR2 YFSETQ. CDR3 length equals 15 residues. V was clipped by 4 bases and J by 6 bases; unmatched bases: 4. The CDR3 here is CASSHGTSGVNEQFF. The CDR3 DNA is TGCGCCAGCAGCCACGGGACTAGCGGGGTCAATGAGCAGTTCTTC. Based on the CDR3 plus reference TRBV5-1 and TRBJ2-1, the full variable domain is KAGVTQTPRYLIKTRGQQVTLSCSPISGHRSVSWYQQTPGQGLQFLFEYFSETQRNKGNFPGRFSGRQFSNSRSEMNVSTLELGDSALYLCASSHGTSGVNEQFFGPGTRLTVL.

This rearrangement joins TRBV27 to TRBJ2-3; 12 bases map to TRBD2. Trimming removed 5 bases from V and 2 bases from J; junction bases left unmatched: 8. The CDR3 runs 17 residues. Germline CDR1 reads MNHEY; CDR2 reads SMNVEV (reference sequence). The DNA of the CDR3 is TGTGCCAGCAGTCGGACTAGCGGGATAAGGTCCACAGATACGCAGTATTTT. Its protein product is CASSRTSGIRSTDTQYF.

This chain joins TRBV7-9 and TRBJ2-7; TRBD2 agrees at 11 bases. The CDR3 is 15 amino acids. V dropped 5 bases and J dropped 4; count of bases not matched to a gene: 7. Germline V lookup: CDR1 SEHNR, CDR2 FQNEAQ (reference sequence). The CDR3 reads CASSRPTSGSYEQYF. The CDR3 nucleotides are TGTGCCAGCAGCCGGCCTACTAGCGGGAGTTACGAGCAGTACTTC.

The chain joins TRBV7-9 to TRBJ1-5, with D unclear. The germline gives CDR1 SEHNR, CDR2 FQNEAQ (reference sequence). The ends were cut back, 1 base at V and 3 bases at J, with 7 bases in the middle. The CDR3 length is 14 residues. In DNA, the CDR3 is TGTGCCAGCAGCTTAGTTGGGTTCAATCAGCCCCAGCATTTT. It yields the protein CASSLVGFNQPQHF.